This record covers a single T cell receptor beta chain. Its antigen remains unknown. The sample comes from a study of graft-versus-host responses after intestinal transplantation. TCRdb's copy holds only in-frame clones and misses some; the assay was immunoSEQ multiplex PCR. The table includes about 97,000 clones, about nine tenths detected once. Trimming pared 3 bases from V and 1 base from J, leaving 10 bases between. CDR3 length: 14 residues. The germline gives CDR1 SGHRS, CDR2 YFSETQ. This material consisted of unstimulated CD4+ T cells sorted from spleen or lymph node cells, taken before transplant. V is TRBV5-1 and J is TRBJ2-5; tentatively, D is TRBD2 (6 bases). The TCR was taken from a human donor who was the organ donor for an intestinal transplant. The CDR3 nucleotides are TGCGCCAGCAGCTCGGTGGGGGGCCAAGAGACCCAGTACTTC. Its translation is CASSSVGGQETQYF.